A single sample gave rise to the 25 T cell receptor beta chains below, sequenced in a study of post-analysis software for immune sequencing data. Whole-study results and caveats: When patients were compared with controls, a handful of TRBV segments were more frequent, TRBV5-6, TRBV5-1 and TRBV20-1 among them.

These TCRs are of unknown antigen specificity. Unique molecular identifiers had been added to the TCR beta cDNA libraries. One entry per CDR3 protein, called by TCRdb with MiXCR from the PCR reads. The table records approximately 360,000 distinct CDR3 sequences, around a third of them present only once. Material for sequencing was blood. These receptors all stem from a girl aged 5 to 17 with multiple sclerosis.

This clonotype was observed a few times. The V call is TRBV29-1, the J call TRBJ2-3; TRBD2 might be the D (6 bases). Trimming took off 7 bases at V and 4 bases at J, with 18 bases between the two ends. CDR1 and CDR2 (germline): SQVTM, ANQGSEA. The CDR3 extends over 14 amino acids. The CDR3 here is CSGKTRLSADTQYF. For the CDR3, the DNA is TGCAGCGGCAAGACTAGGTTGAGCGCAGATACGCAGTATTTT.

J is TRBJ2-3 and V is TRBV7-3, with D tentatively TRBD2 (5 bases). Germline V gene sequence: CDR1 SGHTA, CDR2 FQGTGA. This CDR3 region has 15 residues. V lost 3 bases to trimming and J lost 2 bases, with 12 bases between them. DNA for the CDR3: TGTGCCAGCAGCTTTAACCCGGGATTCACAGATACGCAGTATTTT. Amino acid sequence: CASSFNPGFTDTQYF.

The chain uses TRBV7-9 and TRBJ1-1; tentative D call: TRBD1 (5 bases). This CDR3 is built from 15 residues. V gave up 4 bases and J gave up 5 bases, with 17 bases separating them. The V gene's germline CDR1 is SEHNR and CDR2 FQNEAQ (reference sequence). CDR3 region: CASSSLGERGTEAFF. The CDR3 DNA sequence: TGTGCCAGCAGCTCGCTCGGGGAAAGGGGTACTGAAGCTTTCTTT.

The table lists this clonotype with a few counts. This sequence joins TRBV9 and TRBJ2-7; 10 nucleotides line up with TRBD1. V lost 3 bases and J lost 2; bases outside the gene matches: 2. CDR1 is SGDLS, CDR2 YYNGEE, per germline. The CDR3 contains 14 residues. CDR3 protein: CASSGTGGPYEQYF. CDR3 nucleotide sequence: TGTGCCAGCAGCGGGACAGGGGGTCCCTACGAGCAGTACTTC. Combining the CDR3 with reference TRBV9 and TRBJ2-7 gives the whole variable domain DSGVTQTPKHLITATGQRVTLRCSPRSGDLSVYWYQQSLDQGLQFLIQYYNGEERAKGNILERFSAQQFPDLHSELNLSSLELGDSALYFCASSGTGGPYEQYFGPGTRLTVT.

The J gene is TRBJ2-5, the V gene TRBV11-2; tentative D call: TRBD2 (5 bases). Trimming stripped 10 bases from V and 1 base from J, with 16 bases between. This CDR3 is 14 amino acids long. Germline V lookup: CDR1 SGHAT, CDR2 FQNNGV. The CDR3 spells CATQHEGSQETQYF. The CDR3 DNA reads as TGTGCCACCCAACATGAGGGATCCCAAGAGACCCAGTACTTC.

The genes are TRBV7-2 and TRBJ2-3; 10 nucleotides line up with TRBD2. Germline V gene data show CDR1 as SGHTA and CDR2 as FQGNSA. V lost 5 bases and J lost 6; bases outside the gene matches: 2. The CDR3 has 13 amino acids. CDR3 DNA sequence: TGTGCCAGCAGCCTACTAGCGGGGGATACGCAGTATTTT. Translation: CASSLLAGDTQYF.

The rearrangement links TRBV5-1 to TRBJ1-1, with D uncertain. Trimming removed 0 bases from V and 7 bases from J, with 7 bases in between. From germline, CDR1 is SGHRS and CDR2 YFSETQ. The CDR3 sequence is 12 residues long. CDR3 protein: CASSLGHSEAFF. The CDR3 region has the DNA TGCGCCAGCAGCTTGGGACACAGTGAAGCTTTCTTT.

This clonotype was observed a single time. V usage is TRBV20-1 and J usage is TRBJ1-5; D may be TRBD1 (5 bases). This CDR3 has 16 residues. Trimming stripped 3 bases from V and 1 base from J, with 16 bases between. CDR1 DFQATT and CDR2 SNEGSKA come from the germline V gene (reference sequence). The CDR3 DNA reads TGCAGTGCTAGCTCCGGGACCCCCACGAGCAATCAGCCCCAGCATTTT. It is translated as CSASSGTPTSNQPQHF.

The CDR3 nucleotides read TGTGCCAGCAGCCAAGCGGGGGGGACCTACGAGCAGTACTTC. Translating gives CASSQAGGTYEQYF. The chain carries TRBV3-1 and TRBJ2-4; TRBD2 agrees at 8 bases. Matching the DNA end better, TRBJ2-7 makes the J call doubtful. CDR1 and CDR2 from the germline V gene are LGHDT and YNNKEL (reference sequence). The CDR3 contains 14 residues.

A word on this clonotype: Given the absence of the conserved phenylalanine or tryptophan at the CDR3 end, a read error is likely. V usage is TRBV20-1 and J usage is TRBJ1-5, with TRBD1 matching over 9 bases. This CDR3 contains 18 residues. The J segment lost 6 bases and the V segment lost 0 bases, leaving 15 bases of the junction unmatched. Germline CDR1 DFQATT, CDR2 SNEGSKA (reference sequence). CDR3 amino acids: CSARDLLGQGQESQPQHC. Written as DNA, the CDR3 is TGCAGTGCTAGAGATTTGCTAGGACAGGGGCAGGAAAGTCAGCCCCAGCATTGT.

The CDR3 DNA sequence: TGTGCCAGCAGTGAAGGCAGACCCTACGAGCAGTACTTC. Translated, it gives CASSEGRPYEQYF. The V and J genes are TRBV6-1 and TRBJ2-7, with D uncertain. V was pared by 1 base and J by 2 bases, with 6 bases between. From germline, CDR1 is MNHNS and CDR2 SASEGT. The CDR3 spans 13 residues.

The chain couples TRBV12-3 or TRBV12-4 to TRBJ2-6; D remains unclear. Between the trimmed V and J ends, which lost 6 bases and 4 bases, there was a span of 10 bases. This CDR3 region has 14 residues. The CDR3 reads CASSPFQGANVLTF. DNA for the CDR3: TGTGCCAGCAGCCCTTTCCAGGGGGCCAACGTCCTGACTTTC.

J is TRBJ2-1 and V is TRBV7-2; D gene unclear. Trimming removed 4 bases at V and 0 bases at J, with 13 bases between. Per germline, CDR1 SGHTA and CDR2 FQGNSA. The CDR3 contains 16 residues. DNA of the CDR3: TGTGCCAGCAGCTCAGACTCTTCCTCCTCCTACAATGAGCAGTTCTTC. Its translation is CASSSDSSSSYNEQFF.

The chain joins TRBV5-5 to TRBJ1-1; D gene uncertain. V was cut by 4 bases and J by 2 bases, with 6 bases left in between. Germline CDR1 and CDR2: SGHKS and YYEKEE (reference sequence). The CDR3 is made up of 12 amino acids. CDR3 DNA: TGTGCCAGCAGCGTTTACAACACTGAAGCTTTCTTT. Residues: CASSVYNTEAFF.

The sample holds one count of this clonotype. The rearrangement links TRBV6-5 to TRBJ2-3, with 9 bases lining up with TRBD1. The CDR3 loop spans 16 amino acids. J was trimmed by 0 bases and V by 2 bases; bases with no gene match: 3. Germline V gives CDR1 MNHEY, CDR2 SVGAGI. This CDR3 is CASSYRDRDSTDTQYF. CDR3 sequence (DNA): TGTGCCAGCAGTTACAGGGACAGGGACAGCACAGATACGCAGTATTTT.

J is TRBJ1-4 and V is TRBV4-3; 8 bases match TRBD1. J gave up 5 bases and V 5 bases, and 4 bases lay outside the gene matches. The CDR3 has 14 residues. Germline V gene data show CDR1 as LGHNA and CDR2 as YSLEER. CDR3: CASSWGTGNEKLFF. DNA for the CDR3: TGCGCCAGCAGCTGGGGGACAGGAAATGAAAAACTGTTTTTT.

The chain couples TRBV7-3 to TRBJ1-6, with 7 positions matching TRBD1. The CDR3 is 17 residues long. V trimming: 4 bases; J trimming: 7 bases; junction bases outside the gene matches: 13. Germline CDR1 is SGHTA and CDR2 is FQGTGA. This CDR3 reads CASSYQPQGVGNSPLHF. The CDR3 DNA reads TGTGCCAGCAGCTACCAACCGCAGGGGGTGGGAAATTCACCCCTCCACTTT.

In this sample, this clonotype turned up a few times. CDR3 sequence: CSGVAAGRTDTQYF. CDR3 nucleotide sequence: TGCAGCGGTGTTGCGGCGGGAAGAACAGATACGCAGTATTTT. V is TRBV29-1 and J is TRBJ2-3; D perhaps matches TRBD2 (6 bases). V shed 7 bases and J shed 3 bases, with 17 bases lying between them. The CDR3 is 14 amino acids. The germline gives CDR1 SQVTM, CDR2 ANQGSEA.

This clonotype was picked up many times. The J gene is TRBJ1-2, the V gene TRBV12-3 or TRBV12-4; no firm D call. The CDR3 has 13 residues. The V and J ends lost 3 bases and 2 bases respectively, with 7 bases between them. Here the CDR3 DNA reads TGTGCCAGCAGTTTCGCCCCAAACTATGGCTACACCTTC. It translates to CASSFAPNYGYTF.

V gene TRBV20-1 combines with J gene TRBJ1-1; D possibly corresponds to TRBD1 (6 bases). With 6 bases removed from V and 8 bases from J, the gap between germline ends came to 22 bases. The germline V gene has CDR1 DFQATT and CDR2 SNEGSKA (reference sequence). The CDR3 length is 14 residues. Written as DNA, the CDR3 is TGCAGTGCATCTGCCGGGACAAGGTCCATCGAAGCTTTCTTT. This encodes CSASAGTRSIEAFF.

The V gene is TRBV24-1, the J gene TRBJ2-2; D gene unclear. Germline-derived CDR1 and CDR2 are KGHDR and SFDVKD. With 0 bases removed from V and 4 bases from J, the gap between germline ends came to 8 bases. This CDR3 spans 15 amino acids. CDR3: CATSDLKHSTGELFF. The CDR3 region has the DNA TGTGCCACCAGTGATTTGAAACATTCCACCGGGGAGCTGTTTTTT.

The CDR3: CASTKRLNEKLFF. CDR3 coding DNA: TGTGCCAGCACCAAGAGACTTAATGAAAAACTGTTTTTT. The rearrangement joins TRBV12-3 or TRBV12-4 to TRBJ1-4; no reliable D call. Trimming took off 7 bases at V and 4 bases at J, with 10 bases between the two ends. The CDR3 length is 13 residues.

The chain is built from TRBV6-5 and TRBJ2-5; D gene unclear. Germline V gene lookup returns CDR1 MNHEY and CDR2 SVGAGI. This CDR3 region has 16 residues. The germline V and J ends were trimmed by 5 bases and 11 bases, with 27 bases remaining between them. The CDR3 DNA reads TGTGCCAGCAGTCTACATACGGGCCAGGTTTACGATGAGCAGTACTTC. It codes for CASSLHTGQVYDEQYF.

This chain joins TRBV6-1 and TRBJ1-6; D may be TRBD1 (5 bases). The CDR3 consists of 17 residues. V lost 1 base to trimming and J lost 10 bases, with 20 bases between them. Germline V gene sequence: CDR1 MNHNS, CDR2 SASEGT. The CDR3 reads CASSEDGLGGFGSPLHF. In DNA, the CDR3 is TGTGCCAGCAGTGAAGACGGTCTGGGGGGTTTCGGATCACCCCTCCACTTT.

This clonotype was found a few times. This rearrangement joins TRBV11-1 to TRBJ1-1, with TRBD1 as a possible D gene (5 bases). Germline loops: CDR1 SGHAT, CDR2 FQDESV (reference sequence). The CDR3 runs to 14 residues. V lost 3 bases and J 0 bases, leaving 8 bases between the germline ends. The CDR3 DNA sequence: TGTGCCAGCAGCTTGGGACTGATGAACACTGAAGCTTTCTTT. It translates to CASSLGLMNTEAFF.